These 21 T cell receptor beta chains were sequenced from one sample in a study of shared clonotypes between healthy human individuals. In the naive CD8 group, cells lacked CD45RO and were positively selected for CCR7, so terminally differentiated effector memory CD45RA+ cells were left out. Profiling relied on immunoSEQ multiplex PCR, and the TCRdb table lists in-frame clones only, not all of them. The table shows roughly 2.1 million clones, with 85% to 95% occurring only once. The sample was naive CD8+ T cells from PBMCs. The receptors were sampled from a man between 18 and 29 years old in good health. Some clones in this sample may be carry-over from other donors' samples.

This clone was recorded only once. The J gene is TRBJ2-1, the V gene TRBV18, with D perhaps matching TRBD1 (6 bases). Germline lookup yields CDR1 KGHSH and CDR2 LQKENI. CDR3 length: 16 residues. The V and J ends lost 1 base and 0 bases respectively, with 10 bases between them. CDR3 bases: TGTGCCAGCTCACCACGTGACAGGAACTCCTACAATGAGCAGTTCTTC. The encoded protein is CASSPRDRNSYNEQFF.

This sequence joins TRBV19 and TRBJ1-5, with TRBD1 matching 7 bases. The junction had 8 bases not matched to a gene; V was cut back by 6 bases and J by 3 bases. This CDR3 region has 15 residues. The germline gives CDR1 LNHDA, CDR2 SQIVND (reference sequence). CDR3 sequence reads: CASRVPGGFNQPQHF. Written as DNA, the CDR3 is TGTGCCAGTAGGGTTCCAGGGGGATTCAATCAGCCCCAGCATTTT.

Points on this clone: Other DNA sequences from this sample encode an identical CDR3 as well. The chain has TRBV4-1 and TRBJ2-1; D remains ambiguous. Germline lookup yields CDR1 MGHRA and CDR2 YSYEKL. The CDR3 length is 15 residues. V lost 0 bases and J 0 bases, leaving 6 bases between the germline ends. Here the CDR3 reads CASSQDLSSYNEQFF. For the CDR3, the DNA is TGCGCCAGCAGCCAAGATCTAAGCTCCTACAATGAGCAGTTCTTC.

The J gene is TRBJ2-7, the V gene TRBV6-5; D is unclear. The CDR3 has 13 residues. CDR1 is MNHEY and CDR2 is SVGAGI in the germline V gene. V was clipped by 4 bases and J by 2 bases, with 9 bases between them. The CDR3 sequence is CASSWALTYEQYF. The CDR3 DNA follows: TGTGCCAGCAGTTGGGCGCTTACCTACGAGCAGTACTTC.

V is TRBV5-1 and J is TRBJ2-3; TRBD2 is a possible D gene (6 bases). With 4 bases removed from V and 1 base from J, the gap between germline ends came to 19 bases. This CDR3 contains 17 residues. CDR1 and CDR2 (germline): SGHRS, YFSETQ. Here the CDR3 DNA reads TGCGCCAGCAGCCCCCACTCTAGCGTGAGGCGCACAGATACGCAGTATTTT. This sequence encodes CASSPHSSVRRTDTQYF. Full variable domain (rest looked up from reference TRBV5-1 and TRBJ2-3): KAGVTQTPRYLIKTRGQQVTLSCSPISGHRSVSWYQQTPGQGLQFLFEYFSETQRNKGNFPGRFSGRQFSNSRSEMNVSTLELGDSALYLCASSPHSSVRRTDTQYFGPGTRLTVL.

This chain links TRBV7-9 with TRBJ2-1, with 8 bases matching TRBD2. The CDR3 extends over 17 amino acids. With V trimmed by 5 bases and J by 2 bases, 11 bases remained unmatched. Germline loops: CDR1 SEHNR, CDR2 FQNEAQ (reference sequence). The CDR3 region is CASSHPTSGLPYNEQFF. CDR3 nucleotides: TGTGCCAGCAGCCATCCAACTAGCGGACTTCCCTACAATGAGCAGTTCTTC.

CDR3 sequence (DNA): TGTGCCAGCAGGGCGGGGCGGAACACTGAAGCTTTCTTT. Encoded protein: CASRAGRNTEAFF. The chain uses TRBV28 and TRBJ1-1; perhaps TRBD1 as D (5 bases). Germline V CDR1 and CDR2: MDHEN, SYDVKM. Trimming took 6 bases from V and 1 from J, leaving 9 bases between them. There are 13 residues in the CDR3.

This rearrangement joins TRBV7-9 to TRBJ1-2; D is unresolved. The CDR3 runs to 13 residues. Germline lookup yields CDR1 SEHNR and CDR2 FQNEAQ (reference sequence). Trimming took 8 bases from V and 5 from J, leaving 15 bases between them. CDR3 nucleotides: TGTGCCAGCCTCCTGTCAGGAGCTTATGGCTACACCTTC. Protein: CASLLSGAYGYTF.

The CDR3 is CASSLVTESSYNEQFF. The CDR3, as DNA: TGTGCCAGCAGCTTAGTTACCGAAAGCTCCTACAATGAGCAGTTCTTC. The V and J genes are TRBV7-9 and TRBJ2-1; D is undetermined. The CDR3 is made up of 16 amino acids. V dropped 1 base and J dropped 0 bases, with 10 bases sitting between them. Germline lookup yields CDR1 SEHNR and CDR2 FQNEAQ (reference sequence). Together with reference TRBV7-9 and TRBJ2-1, the CDR3 gives the full variable domain: DTGVSQNPRHKITKRGQNVTFRCDPISEHNRLYWYRQTLGQGPEFLTYFQNEAQLEKSRLLSDRFSAERPKGSFSTLEIQRTEQGDSAMYLCASSLVTESSYNEQFFGPGTRLTVL.

The chain carries TRBV11-1 and TRBJ2-3, with D possibly being TRBD1 (5 bases). The germline V and J ends were trimmed by 5 bases and 4 bases, with 16 bases remaining between them. CDR1 SGHAT and CDR2 FQDESV come from the germline V gene (reference sequence). The length of the CDR3 is 15 residues. The CDR3 DNA follows: TGTGCCAGCAGCCTGCCTCAGGGTTTCCCAGATACGCAGTATTTT. Amino acids: CASSLPQGFPDTQYF.

The CDR3 region has the DNA TGTGCCAGCAGCATTGGGACTGGGAACTACGAGCAGTACTTC. Translating gives CASSIGTGNYEQYF. The chain combines TRBV9 with TRBJ2-7; a weak D match, TRBD2 (6 bases). The CDR3 consists of 14 residues. From germline, CDR1 is SGDLS and CDR2 YYNGEE. Trimming took 4 bases from V and 3 from J, leaving 14 bases between them.

The chain recombines TRBV13 with TRBJ2-7; 13 nucleotides agree with TRBD2. The CDR3 is made up of 16 amino acids. Per germline, CDR1 PRHDT and CDR2 FYEKMQ (reference sequence). Unmatched junction bases numbered 6, after V lost 4 bases and J lost 3 bases. In nucleotides, the CDR3 is TGTGCCAGCAGCTCCACTAGCGGGAGGGCCGGCTACGAGCAGTACTTC. It encodes CASSSTSGRAGYEQYF.

V is TRBV9 and J is TRBJ2-5; 15 nucleotides match TRBD2. V was pared by 3 bases and J by 1 base, with 4 bases of the junction left unmatched. CDR1 and CDR2 from the germline V gene are SGDLS and YYNGEE. The CDR3 extends over 17 amino acids. In DNA form, the CDR3 reads TGTGCCAGCAGCGCCGGGACTAGCGGGAGGAGCCAAGAGACCCAGTACTTC. This translates into CASSAGTSGRSQETQYF.

This chain uses TRBV27 with TRBJ2-3, with 8 bases aligning to TRBD2. This CDR3 region has 16 residues. Germline V lookup: CDR1 MNHEY, CDR2 SMNVEV (reference sequence). After removal of 8 bases from V and 2 bases from J, the junction contained 12 bases not matched to a gene. This CDR3 is CASAPQAGESTDTQYF. The CDR3 coding sequence is TGTGCCAGCGCTCCCCAAGCGGGAGAGTCCACAGATACGCAGTATTTT.

A note on this clone: A much more abundant neighbour one base away suggests this may be a read error. The chain links TRBV6-1 to TRBJ2-1, with 12 nucleotides matching TRBD2. The CDR3 is 15 amino acids. Germline lookup yields CDR1 MNHNS and CDR2 SASEGT. V lost 3 bases and J lost 5; bases outside the gene matches: 2. CDR3 sequence reads: CASSETSGSHNEQFF. The CDR3 DNA sequence: TGTGCCAGCAGTGAGACTAGCGGGAGTCACAATGAGCAGTTCTTC.

The chain carries TRBV4-3 and TRBJ2-1; D not certain. CDR1 is LGHNA, CDR2 YSLEER, per germline. V lost 4 bases to trimming and J lost 0 bases, with 16 bases between them. The length of the CDR3 is 17 residues. This CDR3 reads CASSRKPVGSSYNEQFF. DNA for the CDR3: TGCGCCAGCAGCCGGAAGCCGGTAGGGTCCTCCTACAATGAGCAGTTCTTC.

The CDR3 loop reads CAWSVGRNYEQYF. CDR3 in DNA: TGTGCCTGGAGTGTTGGCAGGAACTACGAGCAGTACTTC. The chain couples TRBV30 to TRBJ2-7; no clear D. CDR1 is GTSNPN and CDR2 is SVGIG in the germline V gene (reference sequence). This CDR3 spans 13 amino acids. Trimming removed 0 bases from V and 3 bases from J, with 9 bases in between.

The rearrangement joins TRBV6-4 to TRBJ2-1; 10 bases are shared with TRBD1. CDR1 and CDR2 (germline): MRHNA, SNTAGT. Germline trimming cut 4 bases from V and 6 bases from J; bases unmatched to any gene: 6. There are 15 residues in the CDR3. CDR3 in amino acids: CASSVSRTGGNEQFF. CDR3 DNA: TGTGCCAGCAGTGTGAGCAGGACAGGGGGCAATGAGCAGTTCTTC.

The rearrangement joins TRBV11-2 to TRBJ2-1; D not resolved. CDR1 is SGHAT and CDR2 is FQNNGV in the germline V gene. V shed 4 bases and J shed 1 base, with 11 bases lying between them. This CDR3 has 15 amino acids. CDR3 nucleotide sequence: TGTGCCAGCAGCTCGTCCGGAAGGTCCTACAATGAGCAGTTCTTC. It encodes CASSSSGRSYNEQFF.

The rearrangement links TRBV27 to TRBJ1-4; TRBD1 agrees at 7 bases. J gave up 7 bases and V 4 bases, and 9 bases lay outside the gene matches. The germline V gene has CDR1 MNHEY and CDR2 SMNVEV (reference sequence). The length of the CDR3 is 15 residues. The CDR3 is CASSSGQELGEKLFF. CDR3 coding DNA: TGTGCCAGCAGTTCCGGACAGGAACTGGGTGAAAAACTGTTTTTT.

The CDR3 DNA sequence: TGCGCCAGCAGCCCTCACGGTGGACAGAAAAACCAAGAGACCCAGTACTTC. Encoded protein: CASSPHGGQKNQETQYF. V gene TRBV4-1 combines with J gene TRBJ2-5; D is perhaps TRBD1 (6 bases). CDR1 and CDR2 from the germline V gene are MGHRA and YSYEKL. The CDR3 runs to 17 residues. Trimming left V 4 bases short and J 0 bases short, with 18 bases between.